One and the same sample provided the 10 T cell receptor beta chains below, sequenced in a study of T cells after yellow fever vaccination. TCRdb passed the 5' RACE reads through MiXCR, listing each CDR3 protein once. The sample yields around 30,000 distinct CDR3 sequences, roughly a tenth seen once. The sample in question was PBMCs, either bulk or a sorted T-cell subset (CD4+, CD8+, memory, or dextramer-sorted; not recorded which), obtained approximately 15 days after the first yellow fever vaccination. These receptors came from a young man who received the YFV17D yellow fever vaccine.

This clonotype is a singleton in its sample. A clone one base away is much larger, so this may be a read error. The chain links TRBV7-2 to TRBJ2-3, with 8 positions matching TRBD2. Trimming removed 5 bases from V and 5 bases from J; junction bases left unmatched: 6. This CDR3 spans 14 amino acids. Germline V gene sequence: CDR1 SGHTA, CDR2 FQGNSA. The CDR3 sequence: CASSPGLVRDTQYF. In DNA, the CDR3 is TGTGCCAGCAGCCCGGGACTAGTGAGAGATACGCAGTATTTT.

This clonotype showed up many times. The CDR3 DNA reads as TGTGCCAGCAGTTACGCCGGGGGAGCAGATACGCAGTATTTT. Translation: CASSYAGGADTQYF. V is TRBV6-5 and J is TRBJ2-3, with D perhaps matching TRBD2 (6 bases). The CDR3 loop spans 14 amino acids. Germline CDR1 MNHEY, CDR2 SVGAGI. Trimming took off 2 bases at V and 4 bases at J, with 10 bases between the two ends.

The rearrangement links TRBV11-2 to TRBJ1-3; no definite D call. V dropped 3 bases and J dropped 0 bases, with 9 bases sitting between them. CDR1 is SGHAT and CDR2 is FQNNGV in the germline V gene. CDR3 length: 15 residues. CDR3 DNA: TGTGCCAGCAGCTTCCACAGACTCTCTGGAAACACCATATATTTT. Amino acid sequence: CASSFHRLSGNTIYF. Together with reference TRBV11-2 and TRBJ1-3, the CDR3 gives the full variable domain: EAGVAQSPRYKIIEKRQSVAFWCNPISGHATLYWYQQILGQGPKLLIQFQNNGVVDDSQLPKDRFSAERLKGVDSTLKIQPAKLEDSAVYLCASSFHRLSGNTIYFGEGSWLTVV.

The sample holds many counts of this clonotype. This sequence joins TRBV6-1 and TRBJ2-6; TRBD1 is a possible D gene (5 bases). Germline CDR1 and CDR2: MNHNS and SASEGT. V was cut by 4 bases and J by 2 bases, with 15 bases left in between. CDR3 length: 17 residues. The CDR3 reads CASSGDLLGAGANVLTF. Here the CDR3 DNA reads TGTGCCAGCAGTGGTGACCTTTTAGGGGCTGGGGCCAACGTCCTGACTTTC.

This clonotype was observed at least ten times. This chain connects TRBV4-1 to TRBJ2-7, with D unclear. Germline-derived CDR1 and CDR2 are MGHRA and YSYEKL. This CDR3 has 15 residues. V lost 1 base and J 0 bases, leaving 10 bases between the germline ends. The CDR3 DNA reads TGCGCCAGCAGCCAAGTGGTGACATCCTCCTACGAGCAGTACTTC. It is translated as CASSQVVTSSYEQYF.

The CDR3 DNA reads as TGTGCCTGGAGTGCTTGGTCAGTCGGAAACACCATATATTTT. This codes for CAWSAWSVGNTIYF. This rearrangement joins TRBV30 to TRBJ1-3; D unclear. Germline-derived CDR1 and CDR2 are GTSNPN and SVGIG (reference sequence). Trimming took 1 base from V and 4 from J, leaving 11 bases between them. There are 14 residues in the CDR3. The full variable domain, in which reference TRBV30 and TRBJ1-3 provide the parts outside the CDR3, is SQTIHQWPATLVQPVGSPLSLECTVEGTSNPNLYWYRQAAGRGLQLLFYSVGIGQISSEVPQNLSASRPQDRQFILSSKKLLLSDSGFYLCAWSAWSVGNTIYFGEGSWLTVV.

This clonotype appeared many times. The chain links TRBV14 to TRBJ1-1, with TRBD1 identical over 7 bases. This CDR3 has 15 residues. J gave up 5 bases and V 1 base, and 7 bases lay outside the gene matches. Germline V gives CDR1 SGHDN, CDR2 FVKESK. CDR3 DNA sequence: TGTGCCAGCAGCCAAGGAGGCAGGGGGAGGACTGAAGCTTTCTTT. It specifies CASSQGGRGRTEAFF.

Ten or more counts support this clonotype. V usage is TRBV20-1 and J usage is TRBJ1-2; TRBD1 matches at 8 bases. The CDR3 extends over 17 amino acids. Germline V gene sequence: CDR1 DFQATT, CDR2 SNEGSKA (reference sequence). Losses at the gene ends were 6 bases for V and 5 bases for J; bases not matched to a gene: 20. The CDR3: CSAQPLLPQGALYGYTF. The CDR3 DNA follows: TGCAGTGCCCAGCCCCTACTCCCTCAGGGGGCCCTATATGGCTACACCTTC.

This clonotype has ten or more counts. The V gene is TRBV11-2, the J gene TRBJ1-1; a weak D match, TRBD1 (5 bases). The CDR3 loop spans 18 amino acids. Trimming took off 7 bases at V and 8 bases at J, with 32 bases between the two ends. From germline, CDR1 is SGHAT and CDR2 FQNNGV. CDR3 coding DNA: TGTGCCAGCACGTTTCTAACCCCGCCCGGGGGAAGCAAACCCGAAGCTTTCTTT. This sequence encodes CASTFLTPPGGSKPEAFF.

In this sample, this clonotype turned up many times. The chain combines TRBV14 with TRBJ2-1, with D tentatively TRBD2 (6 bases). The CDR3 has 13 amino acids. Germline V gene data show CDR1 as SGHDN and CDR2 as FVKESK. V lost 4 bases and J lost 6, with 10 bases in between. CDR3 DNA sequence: TGTGCCAGCAGCCTTAGCGGTCCCAATGAGCAGTTCTTC. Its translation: CASSLSGPNEQFF.